These 10 T cell receptor beta chains share one sample of origin, sequenced in a study of a mutant IDH1 vaccine in newly diagnosed glioma. Antigens of these TCRs are unknown. Using immunoSEQ multiplex PCR, the repertoire was profiled, and TCRdb retains in-frame clones only, with some absent. The sample comprises about 34,000 clones, 85% to 90% of which are singletons, and 12% rests with the top ten. Time point indicated: week 47, end of study. One vaccine dose held 300 ug of mutant IDH1 20-mer peptide and came with topical imiquimod. The specimen was PBMCs, collected from a glioma patient whose treatment included an IDH1 peptide vaccine. All receptors come from a woman in her twenties or thirties with glioma.

V is TRBV6-1 and J is TRBJ1-2; 9 positions agree with TRBD1. This CDR3 has 13 amino acids. With V trimmed by 6 bases and J by 6 bases, 5 bases remained unmatched. Per the germline V gene, CDR1 is MNHNS and CDR2 is SASEGT. CDR3 sequence: CASRNRGQNGYTF. Written as DNA, the CDR3 is TGTGCCAGCAGGAACAGGGGGCAGAATGGCTACACCTTC.

The chain uses TRBV5-6 and TRBJ1-1, with TRBD1 as a possible D gene (5 bases). V gave up 4 bases and J gave up 1 base, with 14 bases separating them. Germline loops: CDR1 SGHDT, CDR2 YYEEEE. This CDR3 is built from 15 residues. The CDR3 sequence is CASSGLPDRNTEAFF. The CDR3 DNA sequence: TGTGCCAGCAGCGGTCTTCCTGACAGGAACACTGAAGCTTTCTTT. Full variable domain (remainder filled in from reference TRBV5-6 and TRBJ1-1): DAGVTQSPTHLIKTRGQQVTLRCSPKSGHDTVSWYQQALGQGPQFIFQYYEEEERQRGNFPDRFSGHQFPNYSSELNVNALLLGDSALYLCASSGLPDRNTEAFFGQGTRLTVV.

The V call is TRBV4-2, the J call TRBJ2-1, with 9 bases identical to TRBD2. Germline CDR1 LGHNA, CDR2 YNFKEQ. Unmatched junction bases numbered 7, after V lost 0 bases and J lost 7 bases. This CDR3 spans 16 amino acids. The CDR3 nucleotides are TGTGCCAGCAGCCAAGAGGGGACTAGCAGCCGTAATGAGCAGTTCTTC. It codes for CASSQEGTSSRNEQFF.

The V call is TRBV10-1, the J call TRBJ1-1; D uncertain. V lost 0 bases, J lost 6 bases, and 11 bases lay in between. CDR3 length equals 14 residues. Germline V gene data show CDR1 as WNHNN and CDR2 as SYGVQD (reference sequence). CDR3 sequence (DNA): TGCGCCAGCAGTGAGTCTCCCGGGAGGCCTGAAGCTTTCTTT. Translated, it gives CASSESPGRPEAFF.

The rearrangement links TRBV2 to TRBJ2-5; 7 nucleotides line up with TRBD1. Trimming took 8 bases from V and 3 from J; bases not matched to a gene: 9. The CDR3 spans 14 residues. Germline CDR1 reads SNHLY; CDR2 reads FYNNEI. CDR3 residues: CASGGGQAEETQYF. DNA of the CDR3: TGTGCCAGCGGGGGTGGACAGGCCGAAGAGACCCAGTACTTC.

The J gene is TRBJ2-7, the V gene TRBV6-1; tentatively, D is TRBD2 (6 bases). Germline loops: CDR1 MNHNS, CDR2 SASEGT. Trimming removed 4 bases from V and 0 bases from J, with 16 bases in between. This CDR3 region has 16 residues. This CDR3 is CASSVVRDLFSYEQYF. CDR3 DNA sequence: TGTGCCAGCAGTGTCGTACGGGACTTATTCTCCTACGAGCAGTACTTC.

The chain carries TRBV5-4 and TRBJ2-7, with D tentatively TRBD1 or TRBD2 (5 bases each). Deletions cut 4 bases from V and 4 bases from J, with 15 bases between. Germline CDR1 reads SGHNT; CDR2 reads YYREEE (reference sequence). This CDR3 is built from 14 residues. CDR3 coding DNA: TGTGCCAGCAGCCGGGACGGCAGAATTTACGAGCAGTACTTC. Its protein product is CASSRDGRIYEQYF.

This chain's CDR3 is CASSFRLWDEQFF. The CDR3 DNA follows: TGTGCCAGCAGCTTTAGGCTCTGGGATGAGCAGTTCTTC. The chain combines TRBV7-7 with TRBJ2-1; D unresolved. Germline V gene sequence: CDR1 SSHAT, CDR2 FNYEAQ (reference sequence). The V and J ends lost 3 bases and 8 bases respectively, with 11 bases between them. This CDR3 comprises 13 residues.

The table lists this clone with a few counts. CDR3: CASSDRDMGTIEAFF. CDR3 coding DNA: TGTGCCAGCAGCGACCGGGACATGGGAACAATTGAAGCTTTCTTT. The chain couples TRBV14 to TRBJ1-1; possibly TRBD1 for D (6 bases). The V gene lost 5 bases and the J gene lost 7 bases, with 20 bases spanning the gap. Germline CDR1 reads SGHDN; CDR2 reads FVKESK. This CDR3 comprises 15 residues.

This chain links TRBV5-1 with TRBJ2-4; TRBD1 matches 9 bases. Germline V gene sequence: CDR1 SGHRS, CDR2 YFSETQ. CDR3 length equals 16 residues. The V and J ends lost 4 bases and 3 bases, in that order; junction bases with no gene match: 8. The CDR3 DNA reads as TGCGCCAGCAGCCCCGGACAGGGGAGGGTCAAAAACATTCAGTACTTC. It is translated as CASSPGQGRVKNIQYF.